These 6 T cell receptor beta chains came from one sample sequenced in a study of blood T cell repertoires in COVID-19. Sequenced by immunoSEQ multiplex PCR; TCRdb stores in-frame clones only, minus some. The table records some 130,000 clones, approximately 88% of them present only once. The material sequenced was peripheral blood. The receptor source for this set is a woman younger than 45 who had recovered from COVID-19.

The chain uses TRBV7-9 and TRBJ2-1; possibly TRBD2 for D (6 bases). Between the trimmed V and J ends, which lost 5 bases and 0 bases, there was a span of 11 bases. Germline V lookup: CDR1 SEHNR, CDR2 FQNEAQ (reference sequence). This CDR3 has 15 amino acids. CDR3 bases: TGTGCCAGCAGCATGTGGCGGGACTCCTACAATGAGCAGTTCTTC. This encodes CASSMWRDSYNEQFF.

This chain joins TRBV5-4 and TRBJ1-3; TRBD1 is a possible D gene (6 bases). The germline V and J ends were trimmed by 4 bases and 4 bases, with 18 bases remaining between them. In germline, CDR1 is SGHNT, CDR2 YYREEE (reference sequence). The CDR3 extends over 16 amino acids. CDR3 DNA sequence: TGTGCCAGCAGCCTTATTACAGGGAGTACAGGAAACACCATATATTTT. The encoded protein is CASSLITGSTGNTIYF.

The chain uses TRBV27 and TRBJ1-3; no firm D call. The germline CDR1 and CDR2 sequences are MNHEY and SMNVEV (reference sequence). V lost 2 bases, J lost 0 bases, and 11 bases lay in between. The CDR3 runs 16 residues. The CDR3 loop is CASSLRGPSSGNTIYF. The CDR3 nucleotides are TGTGCCAGCAGTTTACGAGGGCCCAGCTCTGGAAACACCATATATTTT.

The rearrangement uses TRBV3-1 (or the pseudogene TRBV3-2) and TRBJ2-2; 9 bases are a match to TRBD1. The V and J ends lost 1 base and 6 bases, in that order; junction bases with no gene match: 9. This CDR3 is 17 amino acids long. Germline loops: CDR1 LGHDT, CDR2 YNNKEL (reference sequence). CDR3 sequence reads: CASSQAMGTGTAGELFF. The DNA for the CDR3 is TGTGCCAGCAGCCAAGCGATGGGGACAGGGACGGCCGGGGAGCTGTTTTTT.

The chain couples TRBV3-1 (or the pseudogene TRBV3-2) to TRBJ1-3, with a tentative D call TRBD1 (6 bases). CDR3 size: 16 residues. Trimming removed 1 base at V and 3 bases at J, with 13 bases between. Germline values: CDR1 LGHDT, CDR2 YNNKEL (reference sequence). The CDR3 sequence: CASSQAWGGLGNTIYF. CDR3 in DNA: TGTGCCAGCAGCCAAGCTTGGGGGGGCCTTGGAAACACCATATATTTT.

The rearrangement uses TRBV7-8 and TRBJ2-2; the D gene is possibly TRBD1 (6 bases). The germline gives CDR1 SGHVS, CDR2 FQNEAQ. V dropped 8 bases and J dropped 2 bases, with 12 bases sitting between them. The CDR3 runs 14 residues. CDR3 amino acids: CASLGTLNTGELFF. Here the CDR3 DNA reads TGTGCCAGCTTAGGGACACTTAACACCGGGGAGCTGTTTTTT.